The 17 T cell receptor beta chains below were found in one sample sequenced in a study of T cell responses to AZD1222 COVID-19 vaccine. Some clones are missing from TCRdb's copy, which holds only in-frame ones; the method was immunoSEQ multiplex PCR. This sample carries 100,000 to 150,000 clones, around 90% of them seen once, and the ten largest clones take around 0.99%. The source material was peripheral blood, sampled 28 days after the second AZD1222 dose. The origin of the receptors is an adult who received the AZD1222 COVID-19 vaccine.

In DNA, the CDR3 is TGTGCCAGCTCACCACCTTCACACTCAACGGATGGCTACACCTTC. Its protein product is CASSPPSHSTDGYTF. The rearrangement links TRBV18 to TRBJ1-2; no reliable D call. This CDR3 region has 15 residues. Trimming stripped 0 bases from V and 6 bases from J, with 14 bases between. Germline CDR1 is KGHSH and CDR2 is LQKENI.

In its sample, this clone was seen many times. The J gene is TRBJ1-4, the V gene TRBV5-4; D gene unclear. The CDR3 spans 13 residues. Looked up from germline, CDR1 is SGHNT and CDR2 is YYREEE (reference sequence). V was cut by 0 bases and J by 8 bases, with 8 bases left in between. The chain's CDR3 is CASSLVPSEKLFF. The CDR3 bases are TGTGCCAGCAGCTTGGTACCGTCGGAAAAACTGTTTTTT. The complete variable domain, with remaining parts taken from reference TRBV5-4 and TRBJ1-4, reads ETGVTQSPTHLIKTRGQQVTLRCSSQSGHNTVSWYQQALGQGPQFIFQYYREEENGRGNFPPRFSGLQFPNYSSELNVNALELDDSALYLCASSLVPSEKLFFGSGTQLSVL.

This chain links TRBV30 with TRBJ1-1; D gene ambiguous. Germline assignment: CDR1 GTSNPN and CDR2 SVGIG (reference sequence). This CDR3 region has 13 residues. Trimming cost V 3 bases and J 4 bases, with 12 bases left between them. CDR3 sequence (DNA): TGTGCCTGGAGCCTTGGAGTTGTCACTGAAGCTTTCTTT. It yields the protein CAWSLGVVTEAFF.

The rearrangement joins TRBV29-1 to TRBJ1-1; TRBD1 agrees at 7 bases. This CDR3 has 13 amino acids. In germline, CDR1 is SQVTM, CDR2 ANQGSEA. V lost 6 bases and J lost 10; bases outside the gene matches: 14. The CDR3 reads CSVVRGVEVGAFF. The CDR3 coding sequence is TGCAGCGTCGTCAGGGGGGTTGAAGTCGGAGCTTTCTTT.

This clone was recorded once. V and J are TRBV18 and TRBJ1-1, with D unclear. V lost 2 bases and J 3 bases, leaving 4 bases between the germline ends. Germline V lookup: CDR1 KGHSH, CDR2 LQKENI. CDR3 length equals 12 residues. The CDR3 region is CASSPADTEAFF. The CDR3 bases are TGTGCCAGCTCACCAGCGGACACTGAAGCTTTCTTT.

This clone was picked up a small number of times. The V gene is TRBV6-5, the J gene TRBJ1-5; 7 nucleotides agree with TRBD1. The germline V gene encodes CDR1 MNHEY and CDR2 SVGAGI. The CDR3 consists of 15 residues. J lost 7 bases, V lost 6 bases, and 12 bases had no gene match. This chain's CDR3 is CASSQDRAGRQPQHF. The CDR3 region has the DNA TGTGCCAGCAGCCAAGACAGGGCCGGTCGCCAGCCCCAGCATTTT.

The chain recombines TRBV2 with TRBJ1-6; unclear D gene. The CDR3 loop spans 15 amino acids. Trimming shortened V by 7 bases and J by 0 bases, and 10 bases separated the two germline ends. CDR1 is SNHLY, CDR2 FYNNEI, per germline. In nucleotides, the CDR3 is TGTGCCAGCACGCTAGGGAGCTCCTATAATTCACCCCTCCACTTT. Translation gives CASTLGSSYNSPLHF.

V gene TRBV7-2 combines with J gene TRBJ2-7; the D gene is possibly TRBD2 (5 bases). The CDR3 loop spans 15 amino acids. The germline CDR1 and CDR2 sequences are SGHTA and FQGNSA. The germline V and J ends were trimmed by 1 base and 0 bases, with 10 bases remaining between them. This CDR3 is CASSLGGPPSYEQYF. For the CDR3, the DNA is TGTGCCAGCAGCTTAGGAGGGCCTCCCTCCTACGAGCAGTACTTC.

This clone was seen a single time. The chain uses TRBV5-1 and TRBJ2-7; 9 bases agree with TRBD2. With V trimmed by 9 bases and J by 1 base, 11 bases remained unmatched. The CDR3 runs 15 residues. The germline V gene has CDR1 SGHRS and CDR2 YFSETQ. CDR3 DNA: TGCGCCACCCGAGATACTAGCGGGTTTTCCTACGAGCAGTACTTC. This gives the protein CATRDTSGFSYEQYF.

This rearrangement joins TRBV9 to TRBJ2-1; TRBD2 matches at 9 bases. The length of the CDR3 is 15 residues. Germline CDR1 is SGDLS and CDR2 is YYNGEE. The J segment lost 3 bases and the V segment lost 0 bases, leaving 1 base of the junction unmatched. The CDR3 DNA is TGTGCCAGCAGCGTAGCACTAGCGGGCTACAATGAGCAGTTCTTC. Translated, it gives CASSVALAGYNEQFF.

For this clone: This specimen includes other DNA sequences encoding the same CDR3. The CDR3 protein is CASGNYEQYF. The DNA for the CDR3 is TGTGCCAGCGGAAACTACGAGCAGTACTTC. This chain links TRBV3-1 (or the pseudogene TRBV3-2) with TRBJ2-7; D ambiguous. Deletions cut 8 bases from V and 3 bases from J, with 5 bases between. Germline CDR1 LGHDT, CDR2 YNNKEL (reference sequence). There are 10 residues in the CDR3.

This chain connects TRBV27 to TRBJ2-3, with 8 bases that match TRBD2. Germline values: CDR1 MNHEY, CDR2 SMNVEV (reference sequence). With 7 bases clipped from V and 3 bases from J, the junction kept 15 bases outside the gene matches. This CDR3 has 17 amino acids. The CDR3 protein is CASKTLAGGLETDTQYF. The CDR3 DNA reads TGTGCCAGCAAAACGCTGGCGGGAGGTCTTGAGACAGATACGCAGTATTTT.

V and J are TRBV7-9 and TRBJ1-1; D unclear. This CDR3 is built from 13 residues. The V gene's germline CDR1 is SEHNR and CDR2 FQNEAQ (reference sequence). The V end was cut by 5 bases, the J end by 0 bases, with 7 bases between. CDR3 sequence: CASSRRLNTEAFF. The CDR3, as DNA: TGTGCCAGCAGCCGTAGGCTGAACACTGAAGCTTTCTTT.

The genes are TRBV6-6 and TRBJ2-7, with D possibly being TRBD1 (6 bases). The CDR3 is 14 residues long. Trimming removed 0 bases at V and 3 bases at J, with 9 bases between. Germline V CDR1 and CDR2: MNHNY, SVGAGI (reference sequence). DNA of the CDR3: TGTGCCAGCAGTTACTCCTCACAGGGCTACGAGCAGTACTTC. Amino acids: CASSYSSQGYEQYF.

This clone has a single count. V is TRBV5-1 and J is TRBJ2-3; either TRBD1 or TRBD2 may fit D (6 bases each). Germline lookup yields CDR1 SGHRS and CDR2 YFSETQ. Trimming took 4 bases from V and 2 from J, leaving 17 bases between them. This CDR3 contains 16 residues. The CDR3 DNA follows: TGCGCCAGCAGCCGGGGGCAGGTGACCAACACAGATACGCAGTATTTT. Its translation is CASSRGQVTNTDTQYF. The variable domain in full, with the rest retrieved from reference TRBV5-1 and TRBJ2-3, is KAGVTQTPRYLIKTRGQQVTLSCSPISGHRSVSWYQQTPGQGLQFLFEYFSETQRNKGNFPGRFSGRQFSNSRSEMNVSTLELGDSALYLCASSRGQVTNTDTQYFGPGTRLTVL.

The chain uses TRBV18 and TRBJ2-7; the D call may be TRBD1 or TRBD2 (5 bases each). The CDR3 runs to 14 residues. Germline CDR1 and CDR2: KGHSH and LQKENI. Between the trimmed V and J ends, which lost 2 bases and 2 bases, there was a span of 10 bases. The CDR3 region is CASSPGTDPYEQYF. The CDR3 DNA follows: TGTGCCAGCTCACCAGGGACGGACCCCTACGAGCAGTACTTC.

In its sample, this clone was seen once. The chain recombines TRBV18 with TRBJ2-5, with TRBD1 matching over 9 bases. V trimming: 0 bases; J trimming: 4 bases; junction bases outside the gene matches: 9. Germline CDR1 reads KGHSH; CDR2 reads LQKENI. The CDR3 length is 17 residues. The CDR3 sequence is CASSPPRGQGFGETQYF. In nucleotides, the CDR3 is TGTGCCAGCTCACCACCTAGGGGACAGGGATTTGGAGAGACCCAGTACTTC. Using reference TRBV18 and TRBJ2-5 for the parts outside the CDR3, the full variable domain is NAGVMQNPRHLVRRRGQEARLRCSPMKGHSHVYWYRQLPEEGLKFMVYLQKENIIDESGMPKERFSAEFPKEGPSILRIQQVVRGDSAAYFCASSPPRGQGFGETQYFGPGTRLLVL.